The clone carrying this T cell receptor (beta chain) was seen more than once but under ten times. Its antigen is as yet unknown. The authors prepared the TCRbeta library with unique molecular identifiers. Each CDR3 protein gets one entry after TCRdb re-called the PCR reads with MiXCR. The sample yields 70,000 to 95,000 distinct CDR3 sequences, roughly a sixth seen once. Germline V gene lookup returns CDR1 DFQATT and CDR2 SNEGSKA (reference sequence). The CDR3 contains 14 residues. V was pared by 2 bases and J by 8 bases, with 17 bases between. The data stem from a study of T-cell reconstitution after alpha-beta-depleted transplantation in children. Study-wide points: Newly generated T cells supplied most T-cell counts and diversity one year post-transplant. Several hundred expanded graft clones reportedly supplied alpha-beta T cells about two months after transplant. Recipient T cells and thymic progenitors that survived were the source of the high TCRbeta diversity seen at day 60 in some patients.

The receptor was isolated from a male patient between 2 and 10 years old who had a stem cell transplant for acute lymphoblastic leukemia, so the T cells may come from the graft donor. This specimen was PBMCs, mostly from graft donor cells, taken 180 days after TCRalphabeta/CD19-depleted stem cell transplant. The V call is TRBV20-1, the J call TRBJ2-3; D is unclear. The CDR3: CSARNSRWDGTQYF. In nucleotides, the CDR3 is TGCAGTGCTAGAAATTCCCGATGGGATGGTACGCAGTATTTT.